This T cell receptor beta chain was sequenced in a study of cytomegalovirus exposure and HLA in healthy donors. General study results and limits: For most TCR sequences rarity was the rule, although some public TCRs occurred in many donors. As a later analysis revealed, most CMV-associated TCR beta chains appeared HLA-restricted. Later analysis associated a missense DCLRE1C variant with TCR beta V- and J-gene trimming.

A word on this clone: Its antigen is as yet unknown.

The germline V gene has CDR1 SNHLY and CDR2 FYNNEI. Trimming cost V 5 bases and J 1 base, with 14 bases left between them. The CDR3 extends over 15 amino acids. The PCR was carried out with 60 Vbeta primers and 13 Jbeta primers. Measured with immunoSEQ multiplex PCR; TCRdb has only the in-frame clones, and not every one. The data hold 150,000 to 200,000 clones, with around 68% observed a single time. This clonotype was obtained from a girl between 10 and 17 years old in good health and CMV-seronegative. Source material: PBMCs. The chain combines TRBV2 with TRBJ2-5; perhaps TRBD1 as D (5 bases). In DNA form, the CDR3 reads TGTGCCAGCAGTCTGGCTAGACAGAGCCAAGAGACCCAGTACTTC. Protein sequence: CASSLARQSQETQYF.